Sequencing of this T cell receptor beta chain was carried out in a study of blood T cell repertoires in COVID-19. V dropped 3 bases and J dropped 1 base, with 7 bases sitting between them. CDR1 and CDR2 from the germline V gene are MNHEY and SVGEGT. This CDR3 region has 13 residues. In the authors' workflow: Estimation of nucleated cell counts was performed using reference gene primer amplification. The table came from immunoSEQ multiplex PCR; TCRdb's copy has only in-frame clones and leaves some out. V, J and clone size derive from that table, while D and trimming were established from the DNA sequence. This table holds 40,000 to 65,000 clones, 75% to 90% found once.

The V call is TRBV6-2 or TRBV6-3, the J call TRBJ2-7; D is ambiguous. This sequence was found in a man older than 75 with acute or convalescent COVID-19. Sequencing used peripheral blood. The DNA for the CDR3 is TGTGCCAGCAGTTATCACATTTCCTACGAGCAGTACTTC. Translated, it gives CASSYHISYEQYF.